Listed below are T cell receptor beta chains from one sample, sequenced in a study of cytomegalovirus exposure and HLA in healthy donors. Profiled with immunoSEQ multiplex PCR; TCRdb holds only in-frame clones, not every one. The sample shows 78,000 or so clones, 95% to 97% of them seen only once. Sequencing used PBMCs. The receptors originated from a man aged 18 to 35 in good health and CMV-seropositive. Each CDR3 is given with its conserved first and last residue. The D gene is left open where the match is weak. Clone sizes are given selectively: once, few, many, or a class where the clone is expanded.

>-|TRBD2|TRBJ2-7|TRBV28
TGTGCCAGCAGTCCCCATTCCGGGACTAGTTCCTACGAGCAGTACTTC
CASSPHSGTSSYEQYF
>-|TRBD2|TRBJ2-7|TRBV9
TGTGCCAGCAGCGTAGTAGCGGGAGGGCCGCACGAGCAGTACTTC
CASSVVAGGPHEQYF
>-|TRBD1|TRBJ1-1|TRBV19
TGTGCCAGTAGCCCCTCGGGACAGCCGGGCCCTGAAGCTTTCTTT
CASSPSGQPGPEAFF
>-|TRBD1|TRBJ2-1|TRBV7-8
TGTGCCAGCAGCCAGTGGACAGGCAAGAGCTCCTACAATGAGCAGTTCTTC
CASSQWTGKSSYNEQFF
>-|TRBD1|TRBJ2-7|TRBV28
TGTGCCAGCAGCACAGGACAGGGCTACGAGCAGTACTTC
CASSTGQGYEQYF
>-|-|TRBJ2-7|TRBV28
TGTGCCAGCAGCGGGGTGTCGGATTCCTACGAGCAGTACTTC
CASSGVSDSYEQYF
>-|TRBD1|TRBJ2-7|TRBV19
TGTGCCAGTAGTGACCCCGGGACAGCTTTCTACGAGCAGTACTTC
CASSDPGTAFYEQYF
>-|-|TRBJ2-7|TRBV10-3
TGTGCCATCAGTGAGATCACGGGAGCAGCTTACGAGCAGTACTTC
CAISEITGAAYEQYF
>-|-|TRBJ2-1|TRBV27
TGTGCCAGCAGTTTATCGTCAGGCAATGAGCAGTTCTTC
CASSLSSGNEQFF
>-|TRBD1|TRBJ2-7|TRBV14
TGTGCCAGCAGCCGACAGGGAGATTTATGGGAGCAGTACTTC
CASSRQGDLWEQYF
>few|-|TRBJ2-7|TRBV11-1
TGTGCCAGCAGCTTGGGAGTTTCCTACGAGCAGTACTTC
CASSLGVSYEQYF
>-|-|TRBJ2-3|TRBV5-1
TGCGCCAGCAAGGGAGTCCCTAGCACAGATACGCAGTATTTT
CASKGVPSTDTQYF
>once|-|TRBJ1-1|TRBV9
TGTGCCAGCAGCCCGGACCCCGGGATGAACACTGAAGCTTTCTTT
CASSPDPGMNTEAFF
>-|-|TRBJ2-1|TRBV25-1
TGTGCCAGCAGTGAATCGGGAAGACCCAATGAGCAGTTCTTC
CASSESGRPNEQFF
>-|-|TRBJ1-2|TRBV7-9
TGTGCCAGCAGCTTACCAAACAGGGAAGGAGGCTACACCTTC
CASSLPNREGGYTF
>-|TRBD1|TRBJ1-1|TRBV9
TGTGCCAGCAGCTTAGACGGGCAGGGGGGCCCAAGGGCTCCTGAAGCTTTCTTT
CASSLDGQGGPRAPEAFF
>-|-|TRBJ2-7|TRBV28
TGTGCCACCACAGGGTCTCTGGGCTCCTACGAGCAGTACTTC
CATTGSLGSYEQYF
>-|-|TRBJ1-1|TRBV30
TGTGCCTGTGGGCAGCTGAACACTGAAGCTTTCTTT
CACGQLNTEAFF
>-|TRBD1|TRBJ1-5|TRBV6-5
TGTGCCAGCAGTAGAGGACAGGGCCATCAGCCCCAGCATTTT
CASSRGQGHQPQHF
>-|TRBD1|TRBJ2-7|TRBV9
TGTGCCAGCAGTAGGGACCAACAGGGGCCCGACGAGCAGTACTTC
CASSRDQQGPDEQYF
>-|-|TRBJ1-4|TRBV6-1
TGTGCCAGCAGTGTAACAGGGCCCGAGGTTGAAAAACTGTTTTTT
CASSVTGPEVEKLFF
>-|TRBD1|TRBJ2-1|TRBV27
TGTGCCAGCAGTGTCGTAGGGACAGGGGGCTACAATGAGCAGTTCTTC
CASSVVGTGGYNEQFF
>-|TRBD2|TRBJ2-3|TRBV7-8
TGTGCCAGCAGGGGACTAGCGGGATACAGCACAGATACGCAGTATTTT
CASRGLAGYSTDTQYF
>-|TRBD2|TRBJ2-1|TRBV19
TGTGCCAGCGCAATAGGTTATAGCGGGATAAGTGAGCAGTTCTTC
CASAIGYSGISEQFF
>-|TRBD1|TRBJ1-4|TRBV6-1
TGTGCCAGCAGCACCGGGACAGGGGGTGAAAAACTGTTTTTT
CASSTGTGGEKLFF
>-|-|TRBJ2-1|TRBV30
TGTGCCTGGAACCCGCGGGCCTCCTACAATGAGCAGTTCTTC
CAWNPRASYNEQFF
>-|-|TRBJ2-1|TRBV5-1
TGCGCCAGCAGCTTGGGCCCGGGAGAGGCCGACAATGAGCAGTTCTTC
CASSLGPGEADNEQFF
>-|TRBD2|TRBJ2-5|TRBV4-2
TGTGCCAGCAGCCAAAAAAGACTAGCGGGAGGCGTGACCCAGTACTTC
CASSQKRLAGGVTQYF
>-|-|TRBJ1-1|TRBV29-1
TGCAGCGTTGAAGATATGACCGGGGGGCTCTTGAACACTGAAGCTTTCTTT
CSVEDMTGGLLNTEAFF
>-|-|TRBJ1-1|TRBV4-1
TGCGCCAGCAGCCCAAGATCCACAGGGAACACTGAAGCTTTCTTT
CASSPRSTGNTEAFF
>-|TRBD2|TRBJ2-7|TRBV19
TGTGCCAGTACTCAAGGCGTGGCGGGAGTTTCCGAGCAGTACTTC
CASTQGVAGVSEQYF
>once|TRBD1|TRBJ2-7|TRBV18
TGTGCCAGCTCACCTGGACAGGGCTACTACGAGCAGTACTTC
CASSPGQGYYEQYF
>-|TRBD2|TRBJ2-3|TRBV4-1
TGCGCCAGCACCGAAGCGGCGGGAGGGCAAGATACGCAGTATTTT
CASTEAAGGQDTQYF
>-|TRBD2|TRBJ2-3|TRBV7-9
TGTGCCAGCAGCCTACCAACTAGCGGGGGCAGCACAGATACGCAGTATTTT
CASSLPTSGGSTDTQYF
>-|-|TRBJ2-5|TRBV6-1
TGTGCCAGCAGTGAAGTGGGGCAGACCCAGTACTTC
CASSEVGQTQYF
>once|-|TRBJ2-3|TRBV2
TGTGCCAGCATGGGACTGGTTAGCACAGATACGCAGTATTTT
CASMGLVSTDTQYF
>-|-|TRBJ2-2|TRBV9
TGTGCCAGCAGCGTAGGGACAGCGGCCGGGGAGCTGTTTTTT
CASSVGTAAGELFF
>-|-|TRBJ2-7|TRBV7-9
TGTGCCAGCAGCCCCCCCCACAGACCCTACGAGCAGTACTTC
CASSPPHRPYEQYF
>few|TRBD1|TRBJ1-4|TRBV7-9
TGTGCCAGCAGCTTATTAGGGGGCGAGACTAATGAAAAACTGTTTTTT
CASSLLGGETNEKLFF
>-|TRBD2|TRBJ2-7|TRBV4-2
TGTGCCAGCAGCCCCCAGCCGTATTCCGCGGGAGCCGAGCAGTACTTC
CASSPQPYSAGAEQYF
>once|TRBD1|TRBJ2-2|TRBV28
TGTGCCAGCAGTTCAGAACCGGGACAGGGGGCCGCCGGGGAGCTGTTTTTT
CASSSEPGQGAAGELFF
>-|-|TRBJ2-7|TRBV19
TGTGCCAGTAGTATAGGGCGGGAATTAACCTACGAGCAGTACTTC
CASSIGRELTYEQYF
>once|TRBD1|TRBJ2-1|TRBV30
TGTGCCTGGGACAGGGGGCTGTACAATGAGCAGTTCTTC
CAWDRGLYNEQFF
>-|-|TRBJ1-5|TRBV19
TGTGCCAGTAGTATCGGAAGACAGGAGCGGTATAGCAATCAGCCCCAGCATTTT
CASSIGRQERYSNQPQHF
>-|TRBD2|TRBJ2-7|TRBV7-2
TGTGCCAGCAGCCCACTAGCGGGGGGCTACGAGCAGTACTTC
CASSPLAGGYEQYF
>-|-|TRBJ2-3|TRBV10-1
TGCGCCAGCAGTGAAGGAGGGGGGGTTGGAGATACGCAGTATTTT
CASSEGGGVGDTQYF
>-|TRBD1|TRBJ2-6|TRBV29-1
TGCAGCGTAGGGGGACAGGGGGCAGCTGGGGCCAACGTCCTGACTTTC
CSVGGQGAAGANVLTF
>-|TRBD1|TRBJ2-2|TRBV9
TGTGCCAGCAGCGCTTCCGGGACAGGGTATTCCGGGGAGCTGTTTTTT
CASSASGTGYSGELFF
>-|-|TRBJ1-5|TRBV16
TGTGCCAGCAGCCTTATGGGACTGCCGGGTCAGCCCCAGCATTTT
CASSLMGLPGQPQHF
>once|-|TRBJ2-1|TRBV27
TGTGCCAGCAGTTCCTACGCCGGTAGTAATGAGCAGTTCTTC
CASSSYAGSNEQFF
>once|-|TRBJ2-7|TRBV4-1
TGCGCCAGCAGCCAAGTAATAGCAGGGGACTACGAGCAGTACTTC
CASSQVIAGDYEQYF
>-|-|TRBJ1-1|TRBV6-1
TGTGCCACCCTGTTTATGAACACTGAAGCTTTCTTT
CATLFMNTEAFF
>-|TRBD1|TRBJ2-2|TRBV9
TGTGCCAGCAGCGTAGGGGGACAGGGTGCCGGGGAGCTGTTTTTT
CASSVGGQGAGELFF
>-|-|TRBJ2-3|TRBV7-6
TGTGCCAGCAGCCGCCGCGGGGGCACAGATACGCAGTATTTT
CASSRRGGTDTQYF
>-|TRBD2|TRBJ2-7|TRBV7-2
TGTGCCAGCGCGGCGGGAGGGCCCCCCAACGAGCAGTACTTC
CASAAGGPPNEQYF
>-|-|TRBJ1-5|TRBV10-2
TGCGCCAGCAGTGCGACAGCGGGATCTAGGCAGCCCCAGCATTTT
CASSATAGSRQPQHF
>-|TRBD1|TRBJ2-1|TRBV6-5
TGTGCCACCAACTTTGGACAGGGAGCTTACAATGAGCAGTTCTTC
CATNFGQGAYNEQFF
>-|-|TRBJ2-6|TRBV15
TGTGCCACCAGCACCAGATTTCAGGTTTCTGGGGCCAACGTCCTGACTTTC
CATSTRFQVSGANVLTF
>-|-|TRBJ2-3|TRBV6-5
TGTGCCAGCAGTTACTCTCCAGCGCCGAGCACAGATACGCAGTATTTT
CASSYSPAPSTDTQYF
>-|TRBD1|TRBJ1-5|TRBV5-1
TGCGCCAGCAGCTCCGGACAGGGTAGGCAGCCCCAGCATTTT
CASSSGQGRQPQHF